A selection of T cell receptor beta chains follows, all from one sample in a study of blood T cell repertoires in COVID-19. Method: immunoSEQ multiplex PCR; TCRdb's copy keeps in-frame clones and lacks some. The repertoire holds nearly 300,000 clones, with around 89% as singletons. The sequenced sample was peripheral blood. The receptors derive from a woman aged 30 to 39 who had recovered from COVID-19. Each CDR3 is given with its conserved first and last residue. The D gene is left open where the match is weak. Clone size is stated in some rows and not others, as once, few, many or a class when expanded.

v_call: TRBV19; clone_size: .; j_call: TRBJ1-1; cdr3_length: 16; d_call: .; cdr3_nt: TGTGCCAGTAGTCTCGGGAAGCGGGGGCTGAACACTGAAGCTTTCTTT; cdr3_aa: CASSLGKRGLNTEAFF
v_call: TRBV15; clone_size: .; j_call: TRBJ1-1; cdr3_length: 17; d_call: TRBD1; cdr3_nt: TGTGCCACCAGCAGAGATCAGGGGGCCATTTCTTGGACTGAAGCTTTCTTT; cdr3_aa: CATSRDQGAISWTEAFF
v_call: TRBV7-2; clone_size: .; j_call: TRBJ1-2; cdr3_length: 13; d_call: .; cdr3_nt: TGTGCCAGCAGCTTATTAGCTAACTATGGCTACACCTTC; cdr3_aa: CASSLLANYGYTF
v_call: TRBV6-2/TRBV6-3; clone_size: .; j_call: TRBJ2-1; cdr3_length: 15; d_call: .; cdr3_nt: TGTGCCAGCAGCCACAGACAGGTTTTCTACAATGAGCAGTTCTTC; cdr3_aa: CASSHRQVFYNEQFF
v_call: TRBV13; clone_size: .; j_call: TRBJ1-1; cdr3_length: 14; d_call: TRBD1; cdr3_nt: TGTGCCAGCAGCCCAGGCAGGGGGAGGACTGAAGCTTTCTTT; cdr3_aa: CASSPGRGRTEAFF
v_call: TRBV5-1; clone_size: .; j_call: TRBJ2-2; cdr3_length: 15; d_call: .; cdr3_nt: TGCGCCAGCAGCTTTGACGGAGGCTACACCGGGGAGCTGTTTTTT; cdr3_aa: CASSFDGGYTGELFF
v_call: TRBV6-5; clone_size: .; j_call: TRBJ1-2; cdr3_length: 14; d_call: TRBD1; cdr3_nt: TGTGCCAGCAGTTCTCTCGGACAGGGGAATGGCTACACCTTC; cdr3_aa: CASSSLGQGNGYTF
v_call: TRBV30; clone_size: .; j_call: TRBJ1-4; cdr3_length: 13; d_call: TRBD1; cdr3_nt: TGTGCCTTTCTACAGGGGTCGGAGGAAAAACTGTTTTTT; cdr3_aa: CAFLQGSEEKLFF
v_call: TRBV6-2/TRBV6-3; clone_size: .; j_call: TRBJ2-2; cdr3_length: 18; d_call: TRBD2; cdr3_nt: TGTGCCAGCAGTGCCCCGGGACTAGCGGGGGGGCGGACCGGGGAGCTGTTTTTT; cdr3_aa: CASSAPGLAGGRTGELFF
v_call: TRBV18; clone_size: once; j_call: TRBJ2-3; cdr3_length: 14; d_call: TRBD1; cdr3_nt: TGTGCCAGCTCACCGACAGGGGGCACAGATACGCAGTATTTT; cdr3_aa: CASSPTGGTDTQYF
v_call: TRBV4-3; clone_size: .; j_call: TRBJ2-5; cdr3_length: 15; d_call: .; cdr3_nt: TGCGCCAGCAGCCAGTATACTTTTGGCCAAGAGACCCAGTACTTC; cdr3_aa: CASSQYTFGQETQYF
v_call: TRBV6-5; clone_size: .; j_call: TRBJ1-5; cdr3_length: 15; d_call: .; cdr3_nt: TGTGCCAGCATTACAGGGCCGGTCCCTAATCAGCCCCAGCATTTT; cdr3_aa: CASITGPVPNQPQHF
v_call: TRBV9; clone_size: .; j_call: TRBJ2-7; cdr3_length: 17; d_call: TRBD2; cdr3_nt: TGTGCCAGCAGCGTGGGGCCCCAGCGGGGTAAGGGCTACGAGCAGTACTTC; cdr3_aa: CASSVGPQRGKGYEQYF
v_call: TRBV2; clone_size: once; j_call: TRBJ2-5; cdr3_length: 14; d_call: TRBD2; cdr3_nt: TGTGCCAGCAGTGACCGGGGGGGCCGGGAGACCCAGTACTTC; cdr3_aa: CASSDRGGRETQYF
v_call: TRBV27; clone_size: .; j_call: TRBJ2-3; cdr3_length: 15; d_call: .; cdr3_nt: TGTGCCAGCAGTTCCTCCCGGAGGGTGGCAGATACGCAGTATTTT; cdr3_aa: CASSSSRRVADTQYF
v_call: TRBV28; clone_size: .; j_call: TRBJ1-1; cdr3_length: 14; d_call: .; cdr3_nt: TGTGCCAGCAGTTTAGGCAGGTATAACACTGAAGCTTTCTTT; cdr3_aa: CASSLGRYNTEAFF
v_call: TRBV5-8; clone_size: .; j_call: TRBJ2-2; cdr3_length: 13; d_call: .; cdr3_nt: TGTGCCAGCAGGGAGACGAACACCGGGGAGCTGTTTTTT; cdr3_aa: CASRETNTGELFF
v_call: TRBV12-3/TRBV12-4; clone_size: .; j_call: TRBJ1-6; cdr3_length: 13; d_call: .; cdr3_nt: TGTGCCAGCAGTGCGACAGGAGGCTCACCCCTCCACTTT; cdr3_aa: CASSATGGSPLHF
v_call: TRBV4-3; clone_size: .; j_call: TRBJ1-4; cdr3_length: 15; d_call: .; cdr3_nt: TGCGCCAGCAGCCAAGAGGGGCAGGGTTTCGAAAAACTGTTTTTT; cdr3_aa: CASSQEGQGFEKLFF
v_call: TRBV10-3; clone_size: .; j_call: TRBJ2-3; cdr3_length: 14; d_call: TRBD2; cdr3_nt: TGTGCCATCAGTCTCGGGGGGGGCACAGATACGCAGTATTTT; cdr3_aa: CAISLGGGTDTQYF
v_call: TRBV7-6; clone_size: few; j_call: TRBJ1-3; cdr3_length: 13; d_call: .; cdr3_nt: TGTGCCAGCAGCGCGGGACCTGGAAACACCATATATTTT; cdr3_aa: CASSAGPGNTIYF
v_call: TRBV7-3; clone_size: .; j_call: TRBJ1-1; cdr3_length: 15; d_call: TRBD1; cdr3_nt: TGTGCCAGCAGCTCCCAGGGACAGGGGGCCACTGAAGCTTTCTTT; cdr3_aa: CASSSQGQGATEAFF
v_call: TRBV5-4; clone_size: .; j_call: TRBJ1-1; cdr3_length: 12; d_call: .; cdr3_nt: TGTGCCAGCATGACGGCCGACAGAGAAGCTTTCTTT; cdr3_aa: CASMTADREAFF
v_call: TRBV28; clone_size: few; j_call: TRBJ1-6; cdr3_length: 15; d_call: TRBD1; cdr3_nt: TGTGCCAGCAGTTCTCCCGGGACAGGGGGGATTGTAAGCCACTTT; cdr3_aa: CASSSPGTGGIVSHF
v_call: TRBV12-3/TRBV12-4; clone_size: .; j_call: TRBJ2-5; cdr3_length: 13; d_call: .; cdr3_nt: TGTGCCAGCAGGAAACAGGGTGGAGAGACCCAGTACTTC; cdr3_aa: CASRKQGGETQYF
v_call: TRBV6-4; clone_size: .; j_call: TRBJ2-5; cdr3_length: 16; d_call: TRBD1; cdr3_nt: TGTGCCAGCAGTGTGATAAGGGACAGGGGGCCCGAGACCCAGTACTTC; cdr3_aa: CASSVIRDRGPETQYF
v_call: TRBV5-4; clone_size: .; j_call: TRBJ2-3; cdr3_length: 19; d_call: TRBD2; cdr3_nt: TGTGCCAGCAGCTTGCCCCTAGCGGGGGGGGCTGATGAGACAGATACGCAGTATTTT; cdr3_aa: CASSLPLAGGADETDTQYF
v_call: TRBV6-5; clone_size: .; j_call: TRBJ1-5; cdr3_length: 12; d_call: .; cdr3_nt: TGTGCCACGCTAGGGGGCAATCAGCCCCAGCATTTT; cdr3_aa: CATLGGNQPQHF
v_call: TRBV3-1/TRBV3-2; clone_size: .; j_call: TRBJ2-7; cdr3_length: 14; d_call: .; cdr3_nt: TGTGCCAGCAGCCCTTGGGGGGGGGCTCTCGAGCAGTACTTC; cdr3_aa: CASSPWGGALEQYF
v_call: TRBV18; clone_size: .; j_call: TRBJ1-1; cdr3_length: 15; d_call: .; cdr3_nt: TGTGCCAGCTCACCATTTTCCCAGTCGAGCGCTGAAGCTTTCTTT; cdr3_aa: CASSPFSQSSAEAFF
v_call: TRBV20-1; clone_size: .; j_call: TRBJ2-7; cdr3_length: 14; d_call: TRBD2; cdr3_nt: TGCAGTGCTAGTTGGGGCGGGGGACGTTACGAGCAGTACTTC; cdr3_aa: CSASWGGGRYEQYF
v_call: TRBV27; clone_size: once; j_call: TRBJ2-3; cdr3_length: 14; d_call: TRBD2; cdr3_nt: TGTGCCACCAGACTAGCGGGGAGCACAGATACGCAGTATTTT; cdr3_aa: CATRLAGSTDTQYF
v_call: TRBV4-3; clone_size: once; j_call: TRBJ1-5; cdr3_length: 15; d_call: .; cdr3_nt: TGCGCCAGCAAAAGGACAGTCAATAGCAATCAGCCCCAGCATTTT; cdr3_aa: CASKRTVNSNQPQHF
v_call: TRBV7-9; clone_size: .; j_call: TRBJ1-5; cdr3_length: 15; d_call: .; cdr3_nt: TGTGCCAGCAGCTTAGTCCAGAATAGCAATCAGCCCCAGCATTTT; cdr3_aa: CASSLVQNSNQPQHF
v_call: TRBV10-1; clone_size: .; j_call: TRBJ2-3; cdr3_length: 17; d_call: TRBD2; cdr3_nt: TGCGCCAGCCCCTTGGGTAGCGGGGGAACTAGCACAGATACGCAGTATTTT; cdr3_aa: CASPLGSGGTSTDTQYF
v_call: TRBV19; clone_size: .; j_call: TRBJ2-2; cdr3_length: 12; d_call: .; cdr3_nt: TGTGCCAGTAATCCCCAGGTCGGGGAGCTGTTTTTT; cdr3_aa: CASNPQVGELFF
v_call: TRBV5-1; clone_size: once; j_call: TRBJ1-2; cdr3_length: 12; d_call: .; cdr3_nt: TGCGCCAGCCACGACAGAAACTATGGCTACACCTTC; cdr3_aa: CASHDRNYGYTF
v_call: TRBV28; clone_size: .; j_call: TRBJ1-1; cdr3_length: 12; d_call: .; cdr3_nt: TGTGCCAGCAGCCAAATAGACAGGGAAGCTTTCTTT; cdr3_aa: CASSQIDREAFF
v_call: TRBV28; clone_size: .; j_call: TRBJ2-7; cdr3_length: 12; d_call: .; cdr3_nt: .; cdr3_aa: CASSFLADEQYF
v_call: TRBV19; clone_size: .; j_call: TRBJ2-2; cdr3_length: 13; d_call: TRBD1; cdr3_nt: TGTGCCAGTAGAACAGGGGTAACCGGGGAGCTGTTTTTT; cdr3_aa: CASRTGVTGELFF